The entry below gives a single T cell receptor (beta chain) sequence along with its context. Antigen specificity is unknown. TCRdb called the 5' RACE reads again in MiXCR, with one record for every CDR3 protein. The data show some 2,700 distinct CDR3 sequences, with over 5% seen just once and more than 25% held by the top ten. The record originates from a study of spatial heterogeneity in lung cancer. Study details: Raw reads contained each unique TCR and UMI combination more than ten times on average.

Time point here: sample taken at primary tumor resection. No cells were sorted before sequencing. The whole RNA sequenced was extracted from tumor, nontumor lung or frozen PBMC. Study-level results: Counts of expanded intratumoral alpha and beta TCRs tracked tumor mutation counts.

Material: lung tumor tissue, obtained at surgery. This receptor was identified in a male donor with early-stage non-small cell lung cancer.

The DNA for the CDR3 is TGCAGTGCTAGAATGGGGCGGAACACTGAAGCTTTCTTT. Protein product: CSARMGRNTEAFF. This rearrangement joins TRBV20-1 to TRBJ1-1; perhaps TRBD1 as D (5 bases). Germline CDR1 is DFQATT and CDR2 is SNEGSKA (reference sequence). Deletions cut 2 bases from V and 1 base from J, with 8 bases between. The CDR3 is made up of 13 amino acids.